This TCR beta chain was found in a study of T cell repertoires in cytomegalovirus infection. Study as a whole: Selection of CMV epitopes for the study included recently identified HLA-C-restricted and well-studied HLA-B-restricted ones. Public TCR beta signature analysis indicated the presence of both CMV infection and matching HLA type. Study-wide results and caveats: Across the ex vivo response, the dominant clonotypes were HLA-C-restricted CMV-specific TCR beta clonotypes.

Points on this clonotype: The antigen remains unidentified.

TCRdb redid the calling of the reads with MiXCR, one entry per CDR3 protein. This table holds roughly 990,000 distinct CDR3 sequences, under 40% found once. J gave up 4 bases and V 4 bases, and 6 bases lay outside the gene matches. The V gene's germline CDR1 is SEHNR and CDR2 FQNEAQ (reference sequence). This CDR3 is built from 16 residues. The input for sequencing was cultured CD8+ T cells from PBMCs, taken from culture after CMV antigen stimulation. The rearrangement joins TRBV7-9 to TRBJ2-1, with 11 bases aligning to TRBD2. The origin of this receptor is a human donor in good health (CMV status not recorded). Some clones in this sample may be carry-over from other donors' samples. This CDR3 is CASSYRLAGSYNEQFF. In DNA form, the CDR3 reads TGTGCCAGCAGCTATCGACTAGCGGGGTCGTACAATGAGCAGTTCTTC.